One and the same sample provided the 7 T cell receptor beta chains below, sequenced in a study of T cell responses to AZD1222 COVID-19 vaccine. Repertoires were generated with immunoSEQ multiplex PCR, while TCRdb's copy carries only in-frame clones and drops some. The sample holds around 81,000 clones, less than 95% seen once. Here the sequenced sample was peripheral blood, taken 28 days after the second AZD1222 dose. The receptors here all came from an adult who received the AZD1222 COVID-19 vaccine.

The CDR3 sequence is CASSRAGGWGEQFF. For the CDR3, the DNA is TGTGCCAGCAGCCGGGCGGGAGGCTGGGGTGAGCAGTTCTTC. The chain links TRBV7-9 to TRBJ2-1; TRBD2 matches 8 bases. From germline, CDR1 is SEHNR and CDR2 FQNEAQ (reference sequence). J lost 9 bases, V lost 5 bases, and 9 bases had no gene match. The CDR3 covers 14 residues. Complete variable domain (other parts from reference TRBV7-9 and TRBJ2-1): DTGVSQNPRHKITKRGQNVTFRCDPISEHNRLYWYRQTLGQGPEFLTYFQNEAQLEKSRLLSDRFSAERPKGSFSTLEIQRTEQGDSAMYLCASSRAGGWGEQFFGPGTRLTVL.

The chain uses TRBV27 and TRBJ2-7; D may be TRBD1 (6 bases). V dropped 5 bases and J dropped 7 bases, with 18 bases sitting between them. The length of the CDR3 is 14 residues. Germline values: CDR1 MNHEY, CDR2 SMNVEV (reference sequence). The DNA for the CDR3 is TGTGCCAGCAGTACAACAGGGATCTCAGGAGAGCAGTACTTC. Amino acid sequence: CASSTTGISGEQYF.

The V and J genes are TRBV6-5 and TRBJ2-2; D is perhaps TRBD1 (6 bases). Germline V lookup: CDR1 MNHEY, CDR2 SVGAGI. The CDR3 spans 14 residues. V was trimmed by 6 bases and J by 4 bases, leaving 12 bases between them. The CDR3 spells CASSRDRRTGELFF. The CDR3 DNA reads as TGTGCCAGCAGCCGTGACAGGCGCACCGGGGAGCTGTTTTTT.

The V gene is TRBV6-5, the J gene TRBJ2-2, with 8 bases identical to TRBD1. Germline trimming cut 6 bases from V and 6 bases from J; bases unmatched to any gene: 9. Germline CDR1 MNHEY, CDR2 SVGAGI. This CDR3 is 15 amino acids long. The CDR3 DNA reads TGTGCCAGCAGCCCGCCCAGGGGGCGCTCCGGGGAGCTGTTTTTT. Translated: CASSPPRGRSGELFF.

The chain is built from TRBV28 and TRBJ2-7; D perhaps matches TRBD1 (5 bases). CDR3 length equals 15 residues. The V gene lost 3 bases and the J gene lost 5 bases, with 17 bases spanning the gap. Per germline, CDR1 MDHEN and CDR2 SYDVKM. The CDR3 loop is CASSLGRAQLDEQYF. The CDR3 DNA is TGTGCCAGCAGTTTGGGCAGGGCGCAGCTGGACGAGCAGTACTTC. The whole variable domain, remainder taken from reference TRBV28 and TRBJ2-7, is DVKVTQSSRYLVKRTGEKVFLECVQDMDHENMFWYRQDPGLGLRLIYFSYDVKMKEKGDIPEGYSVSREKKERFSLILESASTNQTSMYLCASSLGRAQLDEQYFGPGTRLTVT.

The chain links TRBV28 to TRBJ2-2; D may be TRBD1 (6 bases). Germline V gene lookup returns CDR1 MDHEN and CDR2 SYDVKM. This CDR3 is 12 amino acids long. The V end lost 8 bases, the J end lost 10 bases, and 14 bases lay between the germline ends. The DNA of the CDR3 is TGTGCCAGCGGGAGCAGGGGAGAGGAGCTGTTTTTT. Its protein product is CASGSRGEELFF. The full variable domain, with the rest looked up from reference TRBV28 and TRBJ2-2, is DVKVTQSSRYLVKRTGEKVFLECVQDMDHENMFWYRQDPGLGLRLIYFSYDVKMKEKGDIPEGYSVSREKKERFSLILESASTNQTSMYLCASGSRGEELFFGEGSRLTVL.

The J gene is TRBJ2-2, the V gene TRBV28, with D tentatively TRBD1 (5 bases). Germline CDR1 reads MDHEN; CDR2 reads SYDVKM. CDR3 size: 11 residues. Trimming cost V 6 bases and J 8 bases, with 7 bases left between them. The CDR3 here is CASSSGGELFF. For the CDR3, the DNA is TGTGCCAGCAGCTCAGGGGGGGAGCTGTTTTTT.